These 14 T cell receptor beta chains were all obtained from the same sample, sequenced in a study of early stage breast cancer tumors. The repertoire was sequenced with immunoSEQ multiplex PCR; TCRdb's copy has only in-frame clones and lacks some. The sample carries around 5,000 clones, approximately 70% recorded once. The sequencing sample was made of normal breast tissue next to the tumor. The origin of the receptors is a person between 60 and 69 years old with breast cancer.

This clone was detected a few times. Other nucleotide sequences from this sample produce the same CDR3. V is TRBV9 and J is TRBJ2-1, with no clear D. From germline, CDR1 is SGDLS and CDR2 YYNGEE. The length of the CDR3 is 12 residues. With 4 bases removed from V and 3 bases from J, the gap between germline ends came to 5 bases. The CDR3 DNA follows: TGTGCCAGCAGCACTCACTACAATGAGCAGTTCTTC. This gives the protein CASSTHYNEQFF. Full variable domain (remainder filled in from reference TRBV9 and TRBJ2-1): DSGVTQTPKHLITATGQRVTLRCSPRSGDLSVYWYQQSLDQGLQFLIQYYNGEERAKGNILERFSAQQFPDLHSELNLSSLELGDSALYFCASSTHYNEQFFGPGTRLTVL.

This clone was counted a few times. The chain employs TRBV7-8 and TRBJ1-5, with TRBD1 matching 9 bases. V gave up 6 bases and J gave up 4 bases; unmatched junction bases: 4. Germline assignment: CDR1 SGHVS and CDR2 FQNEAQ. The CDR3 has 14 amino acids. The CDR3 is CASSRGQGNQPQHF. In DNA, the CDR3 is TGTGCCAGCAGTCGAGGACAGGGGAATCAGCCCCAGCATTTT.

This clone was seen a handful of times. The chain carries TRBV7-2 and TRBJ1-5; 7 nucleotides line up with TRBD1. V lost 4 bases, J lost 9 bases, and 0 bases stayed unmatched. CDR1 is SGHTA and CDR2 is FQGNSA in the germline V gene. The CDR3 is 11 residues long. The CDR3 spells CASSSGGPQHF. CDR3 DNA: TGTGCCAGCAGCTCAGGGGGGCCCCAGCATTTT.

The gene calls are TRBV29-1 and TRBJ2-7; 10 bases fit TRBD2. Trimming cost V 3 bases and J 4 bases; bases outside gene matches: 6. CDR3 size: 14 residues. CDR1 and CDR2 from the germline V gene are SQVTM and ANQGSEA. The CDR3 DNA reads as TGCAGCGTTGAGTCAGCGGGAGGGCCTTACGAGCAGTACTTC. Amino acid sequence: CSVESAGGPYEQYF.

The V gene is TRBV18, the J gene TRBJ2-1, with TRBD2 matching over 11 bases. The V segment lost 1 base and the J segment 4 bases; nucleotides outside the gene matches: 3. The CDR3 totals 16 residues. The V gene's germline CDR1 is KGHSH and CDR2 LQKENI. The CDR3 nucleotides read TGTGCCAGCTCACCACAGGGACTAGCGGCGTACAATGAGCAGTTCTTC. Protein product: CASSPQGLAAYNEQFF. Using reference TRBV18 and TRBJ2-1 for the parts outside the CDR3, the full variable domain is NAGVMQNPRHLVRRRGQEARLRCSPMKGHSHVYWYRQLPEEGLKFMVYLQKENIIDESGMPKERFSAEFPKEGPSILRIQQVVRGDSAAYFCASSPQGLAAYNEQFFGPGTRLTVL.

This clone was detected a few times. This chain links TRBV5-1 with TRBJ2-7, with 12 bases identical to TRBD1. V was clipped by 4 bases and J by 5 bases; unmatched bases: 7. The CDR3 has 15 amino acids. CDR1 and CDR2 from the germline V gene are SGHRS and YFSETQ. CDR3 loop: CASSIHGTGGDEQYF. The CDR3, as DNA: TGCGCCAGCAGCATACACGGGACAGGGGGCGACGAGCAGTACTTC. The variable domain in full, completed from reference TRBV5-1 and TRBJ2-7, reads KAGVTQTPRYLIKTRGQQVTLSCSPISGHRSVSWYQQTPGQGLQFLFEYFSETQRNKGNFPGRFSGRQFSNSRSEMNVSTLELGDSALYLCASSIHGTGGDEQYFGPGTRLTVT.

This clone was recorded only once. The V gene is TRBV5-1, the J gene TRBJ2-7, with 10 bases aligning to TRBD2. V shed 1 base and J 3 bases; nucleotides not matched to a gene: 10. The CDR3 loop spans 17 amino acids. Germline V gene data show CDR1 as SGHRS and CDR2 as YFSETQ. CDR3 region: CASSLWGLAGGYYEQYF. In DNA, the CDR3 is TGCGCCAGCAGCTTGTGGGGTTTAGCGGGGGGCTACTACGAGCAGTACTTC.

The chain links TRBV29-1 to TRBJ2-7; 8 nucleotides line up with TRBD2. CDR3 length equals 12 residues. Germline trimming cut 7 bases from V and 2 bases from J; bases unmatched to any gene: 4. Germline-derived CDR1 and CDR2 are SQVTM and ANQGSEA. The CDR3 region is CSAGGTTYEQYF. As DNA, the CDR3 is TGCAGCGCGGGGGGGACCACCTACGAGCAGTACTTC.

J is TRBJ1-1 and V is TRBV7-2, with D maybe TRBD1 (5 bases). CDR1 is SGHTA and CDR2 is FQGNSA in the germline V gene. Trimming stripped 5 bases from V and 9 bases from J, with 19 bases between. CDR3 size: 14 residues. As DNA, the CDR3 is TGTGCCAGCAGCCGCCGAAGTGTGACAGAAAAAGCTTTCTTT. Its protein is CASSRRSVTEKAFF.

This clone showed up just a few times. V is TRBV19 and J is TRBJ1-5; possible D gene TRBD1, 5 bases. Trimming shortened V by 5 bases and J by 0 bases, and 14 bases separated the two germline ends. CDR3 size: 16 residues. In germline, CDR1 is LNHDA, CDR2 SQIVND (reference sequence). CDR3 sequence: CASSPQGVYSNQPQHF. The DNA for the CDR3 is TGTGCCAGTAGTCCCCAGGGAGTGTATAGCAATCAGCCCCAGCATTTT. The full variable domain, with the rest looked up from reference TRBV19 and TRBJ1-5, is DGGITQSPKYLFRKEGQNVTLSCEQNLNHDAMYWYRQDPGQGLRLIYYSQIVNDFQKGDIAEGYSVSREKKESFPLTVTSAQKNPTAFYLCASSPQGVYSNQPQHFGDGTRLSIL.

The chain couples TRBV30 to TRBJ2-5, with TRBD1 matching 7 bases. Trimming at V came to 0 bases and at J to 5 bases, leaving 0 bases not matched to a gene. This CDR3 contains 12 residues. Germline V gene data show CDR1 as GTSNPN and CDR2 as SVGIG (reference sequence). The CDR3 reads CAWSVQGETQYF. The CDR3 DNA sequence: TGTGCCTGGAGTGTACAGGGGGAGACCCAGTACTTC.

The chain employs TRBV13 and TRBJ1-6; D unclear. There are 14 residues in the CDR3. Looked up from germline, CDR1 is PRHDT and CDR2 is FYEKMQ (reference sequence). Trimming stripped 3 bases from V and 5 bases from J, with 8 bases between. The CDR3 is CASSLGKNNSPLHF. DNA for the CDR3: TGTGCCAGCAGCTTGGGCAAAAATAATTCACCCCTCCACTTT.

Only a few counts were recorded for this clone. The gene calls are TRBV19 and TRBJ1-2; 9 positions match TRBD1. CDR1 and CDR2 (germline): LNHDA, SQIVND (reference sequence). V gave up 7 bases and J gave up 6 bases; unmatched junction bases: 12. This CDR3 spans 15 amino acids. The CDR3 DNA follows: TGTGCCAGTACCCACCGGGGACAGGGTAGTGATGGCTACACCTTC. Amino acid sequence: CASTHRGQGSDGYTF.

A single count supports this clone. V gene TRBV5-4 combines with J gene TRBJ2-3, with 11 nucleotides matching TRBD2. Germline CDR1 reads SGHNT; CDR2 reads YYREEE (reference sequence). This CDR3 spans 16 amino acids. V lost 4 bases, J lost 0 bases, and 4 bases stayed unmatched. The CDR3 bases are TGTGCCAGCAGCCTCGGGACTAGCGGAAGCACAGATACGCAGTATTTT. The encoded protein is CASSLGTSGSTDTQYF.